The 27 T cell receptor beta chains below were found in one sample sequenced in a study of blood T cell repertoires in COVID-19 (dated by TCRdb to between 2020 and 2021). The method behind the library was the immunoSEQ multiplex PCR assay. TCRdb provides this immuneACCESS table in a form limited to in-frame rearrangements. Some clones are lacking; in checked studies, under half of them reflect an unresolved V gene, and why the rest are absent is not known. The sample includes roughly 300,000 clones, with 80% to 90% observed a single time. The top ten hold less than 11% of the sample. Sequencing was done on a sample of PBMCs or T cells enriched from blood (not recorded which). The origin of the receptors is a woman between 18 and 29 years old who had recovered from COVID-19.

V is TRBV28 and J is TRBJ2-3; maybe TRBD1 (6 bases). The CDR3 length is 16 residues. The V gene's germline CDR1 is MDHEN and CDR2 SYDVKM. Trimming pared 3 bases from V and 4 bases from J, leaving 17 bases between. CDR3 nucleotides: TGTGCCAGCAGTTTGTTGGAACAGGGCTCATCAGATACGCAGTATTTT. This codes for CASSLLEQGSSDTQYF.

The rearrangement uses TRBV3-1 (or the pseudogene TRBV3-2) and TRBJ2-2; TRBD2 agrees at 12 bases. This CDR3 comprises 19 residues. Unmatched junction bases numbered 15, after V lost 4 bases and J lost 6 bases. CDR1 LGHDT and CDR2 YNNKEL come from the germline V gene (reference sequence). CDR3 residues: CASSPMSELAGGGAGELFF. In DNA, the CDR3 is TGTGCCAGCAGCCCGATGTCAGAACTAGCGGGAGGAGGCGCCGGGGAGCTGTTTTTT.

The CDR3 spells CASSPGADYGYTF. CDR3 DNA: TGTGCCAGCTCGCCAGGGGCCGACTATGGCTACACCTTC. The chain employs TRBV18 and TRBJ1-2; D perhaps matches TRBD1 (6 bases). This CDR3 has 13 residues. V gave up 6 bases and J gave up 3 bases, with 11 bases separating them. Germline V gene lookup returns CDR1 KGHSH and CDR2 LQKENI.

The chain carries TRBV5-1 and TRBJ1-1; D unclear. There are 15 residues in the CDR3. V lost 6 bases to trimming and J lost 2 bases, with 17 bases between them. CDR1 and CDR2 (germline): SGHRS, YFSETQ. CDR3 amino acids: CASTVAVTHNTEAFF. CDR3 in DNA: TGCGCCAGCACCGTAGCGGTGACGCATAACACTGAAGCTTTCTTT.

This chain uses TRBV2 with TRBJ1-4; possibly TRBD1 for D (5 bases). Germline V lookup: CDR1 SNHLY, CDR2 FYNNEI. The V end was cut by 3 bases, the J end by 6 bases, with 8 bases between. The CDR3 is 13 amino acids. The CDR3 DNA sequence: TGTGCCAGCAGTGACAGGGTTGATGAAAAACTGTTTTTT. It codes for CASSDRVDEKLFF.

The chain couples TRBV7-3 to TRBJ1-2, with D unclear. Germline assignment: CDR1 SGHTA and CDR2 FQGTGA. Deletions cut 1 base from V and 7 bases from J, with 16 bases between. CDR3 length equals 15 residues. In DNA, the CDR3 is TGTGCCAGCAGCTTAAATGCTGAGGGCGCATTTGGCTACACCTTC. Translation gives CASSLNAEGAFGYTF.

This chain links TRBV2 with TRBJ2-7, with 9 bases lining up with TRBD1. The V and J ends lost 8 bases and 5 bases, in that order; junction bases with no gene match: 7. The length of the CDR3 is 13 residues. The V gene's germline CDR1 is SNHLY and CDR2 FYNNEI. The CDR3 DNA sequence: TGTGCCAGCGTCGGGACAGGGTACAACGAGCAGTACTTC. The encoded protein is CASVGTGYNEQYF.

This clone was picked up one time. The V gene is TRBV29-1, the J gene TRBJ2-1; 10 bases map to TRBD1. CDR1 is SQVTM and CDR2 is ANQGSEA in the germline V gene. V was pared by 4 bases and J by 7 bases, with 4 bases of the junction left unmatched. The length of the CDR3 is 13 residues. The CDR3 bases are TGCAGCGTTGTTTGGACAGGGGGGAATGAGCAGTTCTTC. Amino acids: CSVVWTGGNEQFF.

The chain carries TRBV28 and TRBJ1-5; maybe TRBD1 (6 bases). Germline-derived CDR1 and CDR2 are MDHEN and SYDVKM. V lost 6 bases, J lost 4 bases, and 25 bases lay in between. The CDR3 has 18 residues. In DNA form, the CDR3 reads TGTGCCAGCAGCGGGGCAGGGGAAATGAATCCGCGGAATCAGCCCCAGCATTTT. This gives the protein CASSGAGEMNPRNQPQHF.

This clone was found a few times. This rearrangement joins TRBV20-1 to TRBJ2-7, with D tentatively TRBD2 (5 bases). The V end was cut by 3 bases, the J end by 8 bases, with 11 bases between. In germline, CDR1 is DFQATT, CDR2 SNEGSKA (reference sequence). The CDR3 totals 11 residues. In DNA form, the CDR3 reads TGCAGTGCTAGGGGCGCGGGCAAGCAGTACTTC. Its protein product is CSARGAGKQYF.

The chain's CDR3 is CASSLSAADPSGNTIYF. The CDR3 region has the DNA TGTGCCAGCAGCTTAAGTGCGGCAGACCCCTCTGGAAACACCATATATTTT. V and J are TRBV13 and TRBJ1-3; no definite D call. The V gene lost 2 bases and the J gene lost 0 bases, with 14 bases spanning the gap. Germline CDR1 and CDR2: PRHDT and FYEKMQ (reference sequence). The length of the CDR3 is 17 residues. The full variable domain, its missing parts supplied by reference TRBV13 and TRBJ1-3, is AAGVIQSPRHLIKEKRETATLKCYPIPRHDTVYWYQQGPGQDPQFLISFYEKMQSDKGSIPDRFSAQQFSDYHSELNMSSLELGDSALYFCASSLSAADPSGNTIYFGEGSWLTVV.

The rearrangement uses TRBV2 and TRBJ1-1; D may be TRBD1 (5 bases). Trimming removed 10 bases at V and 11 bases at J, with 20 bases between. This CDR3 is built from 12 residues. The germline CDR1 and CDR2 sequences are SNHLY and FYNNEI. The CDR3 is CANTKGILGAFF. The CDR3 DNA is TGTGCCAACACGAAGGGGATTTTGGGCGCTTTCTTT.

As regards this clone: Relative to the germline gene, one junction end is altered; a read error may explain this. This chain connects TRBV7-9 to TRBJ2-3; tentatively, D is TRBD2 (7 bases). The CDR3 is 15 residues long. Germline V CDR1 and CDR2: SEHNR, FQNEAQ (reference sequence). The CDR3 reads CASSLGGGGTDTQYF. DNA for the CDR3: TGTGCCAGCAGTTTAGGGGGAGGGGGCACAGATACGCAGTATTTT.

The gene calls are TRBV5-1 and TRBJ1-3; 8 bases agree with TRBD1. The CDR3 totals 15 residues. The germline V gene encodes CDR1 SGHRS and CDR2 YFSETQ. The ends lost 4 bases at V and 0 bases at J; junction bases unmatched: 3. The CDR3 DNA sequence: TGCGCCAGCAGCCCCGGACAGGGCTCTGGAAACACCATATATTTT. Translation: CASSPGQGSGNTIYF. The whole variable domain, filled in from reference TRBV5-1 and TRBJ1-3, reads KAGVTQTPRYLIKTRGQQVTLSCSPISGHRSVSWYQQTPGQGLQFLFEYFSETQRNKGNFPGRFSGRQFSNSRSEMNVSTLELGDSALYLCASSPGQGSGNTIYFGEGSWLTVV.

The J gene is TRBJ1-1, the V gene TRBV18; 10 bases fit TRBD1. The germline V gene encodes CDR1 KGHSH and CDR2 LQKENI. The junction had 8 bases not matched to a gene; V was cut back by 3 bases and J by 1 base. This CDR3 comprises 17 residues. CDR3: CASSPIWTGGTNTEAFF. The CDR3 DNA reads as TGTGCCAGCTCACCTATATGGACAGGGGGGACGAACACTGAAGCTTTCTTT.

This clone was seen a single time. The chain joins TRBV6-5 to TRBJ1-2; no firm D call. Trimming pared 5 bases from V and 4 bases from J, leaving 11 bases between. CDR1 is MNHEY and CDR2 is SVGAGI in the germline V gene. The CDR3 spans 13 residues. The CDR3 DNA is TGTGCCAGCAGTCCTCCGGAGATCTATGGCTACACCTTC. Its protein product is CASSPPEIYGYTF.

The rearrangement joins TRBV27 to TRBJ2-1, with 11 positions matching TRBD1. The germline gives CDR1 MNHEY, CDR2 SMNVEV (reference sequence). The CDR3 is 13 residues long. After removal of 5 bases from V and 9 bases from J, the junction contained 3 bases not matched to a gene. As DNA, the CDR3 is TGTGCCAGCAGTCTAGGGACAGGGGGTGAGCAGTTCTTC. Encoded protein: CASSLGTGGEQFF.

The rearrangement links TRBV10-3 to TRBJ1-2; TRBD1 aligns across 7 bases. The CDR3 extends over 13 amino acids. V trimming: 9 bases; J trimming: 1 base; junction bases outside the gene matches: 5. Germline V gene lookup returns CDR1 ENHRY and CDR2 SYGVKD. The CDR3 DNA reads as TGTGCCATTCACGGACAGGTTAACTATGGCTACACCTTC. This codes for CAIHGQVNYGYTF.

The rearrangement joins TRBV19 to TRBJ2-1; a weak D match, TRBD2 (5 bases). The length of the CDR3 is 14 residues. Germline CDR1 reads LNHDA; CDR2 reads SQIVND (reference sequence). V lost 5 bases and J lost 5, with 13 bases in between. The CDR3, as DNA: TGTGCCAGTAGTTCCCGAGTAGCGAACAATGAGCAGTTCTTC. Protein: CASSSRVANNEQFF.

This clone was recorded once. Here the CDR3 reads CASRKTGANYGYTF. Written as DNA, the CDR3 is TGCGCCAGCAGGAAGACAGGGGCGAACTATGGCTACACCTTC. The genes are TRBV4-1 and TRBJ1-2; TRBD1 agrees at 8 bases. From germline, CDR1 is MGHRA and CDR2 YSYEKL. This CDR3 has 14 amino acids. The junction had 5 bases not matched to a gene; V was cut back by 6 bases and J by 2 bases.

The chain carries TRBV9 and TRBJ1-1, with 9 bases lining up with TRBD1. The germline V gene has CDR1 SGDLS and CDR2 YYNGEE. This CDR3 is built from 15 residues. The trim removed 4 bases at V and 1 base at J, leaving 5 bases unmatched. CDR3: CASSTRGQGNTEAFF. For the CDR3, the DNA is TGTGCCAGCAGCACGAGGGGACAGGGGAACACTGAAGCTTTCTTT.

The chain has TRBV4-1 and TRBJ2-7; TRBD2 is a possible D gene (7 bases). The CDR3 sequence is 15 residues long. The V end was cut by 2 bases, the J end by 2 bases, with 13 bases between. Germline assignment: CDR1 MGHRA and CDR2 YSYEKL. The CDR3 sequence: CASSQSTGRAYEQYF. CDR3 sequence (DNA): TGCGCCAGCAGCCAATCCACAGGGAGGGCCTACGAGCAGTACTTC.

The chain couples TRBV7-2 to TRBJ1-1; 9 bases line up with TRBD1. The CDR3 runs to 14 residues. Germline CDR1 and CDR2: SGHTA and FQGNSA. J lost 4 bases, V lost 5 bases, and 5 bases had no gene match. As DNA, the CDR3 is TGTGCCAGCAGCCCCCGACAGGGGGGCACTGAAGCTTTCTTT. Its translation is CASSPRQGGTEAFF.

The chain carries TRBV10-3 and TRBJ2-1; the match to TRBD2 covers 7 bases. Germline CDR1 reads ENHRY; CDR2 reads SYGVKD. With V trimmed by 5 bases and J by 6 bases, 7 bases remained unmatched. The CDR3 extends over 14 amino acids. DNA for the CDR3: TGTGCCATCAGTCCTAGCGGAGACCTCAATGAGCAGTTCTTC. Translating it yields CAISPSGDLNEQFF.

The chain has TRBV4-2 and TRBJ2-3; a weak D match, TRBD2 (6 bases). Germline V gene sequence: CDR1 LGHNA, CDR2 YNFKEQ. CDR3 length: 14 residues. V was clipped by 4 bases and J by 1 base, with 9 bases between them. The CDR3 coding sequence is TGTGCCAGCAGCCTGCAGCGGGGCACAGATACGCAGTATTTT. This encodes CASSLQRGTDTQYF.

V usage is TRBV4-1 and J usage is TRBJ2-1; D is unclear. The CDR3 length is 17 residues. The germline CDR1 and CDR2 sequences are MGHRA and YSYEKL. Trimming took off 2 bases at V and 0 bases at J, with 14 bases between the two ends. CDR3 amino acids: CASSQPTGTSSYNEQFF. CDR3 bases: TGCGCCAGCAGCCAACCGACTGGAACCAGCTCCTACAATGAGCAGTTCTTC.

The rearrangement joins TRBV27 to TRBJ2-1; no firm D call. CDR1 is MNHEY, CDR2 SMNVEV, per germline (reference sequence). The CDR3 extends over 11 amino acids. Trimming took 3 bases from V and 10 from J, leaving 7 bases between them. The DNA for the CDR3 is TGTGCCAGCAGTTTTCAGCGAGAGCAGTTCTTC. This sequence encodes CASSFQREQFF.